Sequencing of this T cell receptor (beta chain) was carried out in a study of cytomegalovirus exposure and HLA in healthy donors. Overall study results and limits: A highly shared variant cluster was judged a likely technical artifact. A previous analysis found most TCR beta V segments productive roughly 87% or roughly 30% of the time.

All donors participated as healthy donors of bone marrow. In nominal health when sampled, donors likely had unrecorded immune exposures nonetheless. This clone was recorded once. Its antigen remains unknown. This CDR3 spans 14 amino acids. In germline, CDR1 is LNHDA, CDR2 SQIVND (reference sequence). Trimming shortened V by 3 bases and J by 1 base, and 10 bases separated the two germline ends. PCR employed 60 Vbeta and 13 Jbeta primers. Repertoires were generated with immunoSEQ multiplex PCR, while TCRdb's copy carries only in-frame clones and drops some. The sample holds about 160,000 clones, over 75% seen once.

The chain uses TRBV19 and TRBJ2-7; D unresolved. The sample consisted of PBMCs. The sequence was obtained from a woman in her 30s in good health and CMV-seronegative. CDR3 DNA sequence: TGTGCCAGTAGTATGAGCGCAACTTCCTACGAGCAGTACTTC. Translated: CASSMSATSYEQYF. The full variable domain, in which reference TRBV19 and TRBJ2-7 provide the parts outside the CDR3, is DGGITQSPKYLFRKEGQNVTLSCEQNLNHDAMYWYRQDPGQGLRLIYYSQIVNDFQKGDIAEGYSVSREKKESFPLTVTSAQKNPTAFYLCASSMSATSYEQYFGPGTRLTVT.